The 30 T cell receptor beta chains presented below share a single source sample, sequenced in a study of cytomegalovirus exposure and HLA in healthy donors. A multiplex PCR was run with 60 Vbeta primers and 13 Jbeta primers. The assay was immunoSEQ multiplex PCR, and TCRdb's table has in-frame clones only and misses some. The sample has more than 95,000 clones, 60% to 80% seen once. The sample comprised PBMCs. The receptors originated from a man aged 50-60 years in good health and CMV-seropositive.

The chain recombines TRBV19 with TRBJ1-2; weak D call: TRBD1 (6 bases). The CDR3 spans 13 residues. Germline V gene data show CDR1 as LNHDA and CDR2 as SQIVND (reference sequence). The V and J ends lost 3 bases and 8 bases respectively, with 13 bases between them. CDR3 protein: CASSIAGAHGYTF. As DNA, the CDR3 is TGTGCCAGTAGTATTGCAGGGGCGCACGGCTACACCTTC.

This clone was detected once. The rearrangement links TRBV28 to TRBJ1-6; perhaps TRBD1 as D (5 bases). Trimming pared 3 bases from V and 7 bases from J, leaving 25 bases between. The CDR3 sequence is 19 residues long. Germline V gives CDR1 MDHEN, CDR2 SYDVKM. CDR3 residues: CASSFSGGIGYRGNSPLHF. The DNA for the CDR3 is TGTGCCAGCAGTTTTAGTGGAGGGATAGGTTATCGGGGGAATTCACCCCTCCACTTT.

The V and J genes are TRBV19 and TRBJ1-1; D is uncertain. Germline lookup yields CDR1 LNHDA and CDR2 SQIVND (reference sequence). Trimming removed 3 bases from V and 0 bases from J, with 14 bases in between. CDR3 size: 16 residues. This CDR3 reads CASSINQDVLNTEAFF. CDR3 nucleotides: TGTGCCAGTAGTATTAACCAGGATGTATTGAACACTGAAGCTTTCTTT.

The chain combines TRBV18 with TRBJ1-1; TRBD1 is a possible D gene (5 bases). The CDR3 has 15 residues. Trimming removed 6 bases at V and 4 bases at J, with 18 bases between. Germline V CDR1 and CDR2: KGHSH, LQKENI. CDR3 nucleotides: TGTGCCAGCTCGCCGATCTTAAGGGGTTTCACTGAAGCTTTCTTT. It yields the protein CASSPILRGFTEAFF.

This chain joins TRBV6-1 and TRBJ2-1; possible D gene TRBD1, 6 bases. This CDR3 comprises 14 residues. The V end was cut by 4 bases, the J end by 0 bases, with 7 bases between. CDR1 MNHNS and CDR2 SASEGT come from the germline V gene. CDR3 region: CASSGTVSYNEQFF. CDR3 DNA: TGTGCCAGCAGTGGGACAGTCTCCTACAATGAGCAGTTCTTC.

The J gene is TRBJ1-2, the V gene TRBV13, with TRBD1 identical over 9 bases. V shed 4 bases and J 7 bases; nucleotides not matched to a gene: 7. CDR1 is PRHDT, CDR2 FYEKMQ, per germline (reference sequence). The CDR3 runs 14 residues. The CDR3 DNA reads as TGTGCCAGCAGCTCGGGACAGGGCCAAGTTGGCTACACCTTC. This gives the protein CASSSGQGQVGYTF.

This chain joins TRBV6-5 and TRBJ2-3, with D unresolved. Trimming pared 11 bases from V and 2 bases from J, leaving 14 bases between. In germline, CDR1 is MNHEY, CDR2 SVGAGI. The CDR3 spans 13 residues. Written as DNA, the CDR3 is TGTGCCGTCCAGGAACGGATCACAGATACGCAGTATTTT. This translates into CAVQERITDTQYF.

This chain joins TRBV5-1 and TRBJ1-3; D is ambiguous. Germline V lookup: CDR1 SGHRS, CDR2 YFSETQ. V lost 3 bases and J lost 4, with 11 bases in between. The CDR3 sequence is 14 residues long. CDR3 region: CASSSGGRGNTIYF. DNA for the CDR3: TGCGCCAGCAGCTCTGGAGGCAGAGGAAACACCATATATTTT.

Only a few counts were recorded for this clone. CDR3 sequence: CAIRPGTGYNEQFF. CDR3 sequence (DNA): TGTGCCATCAGACCCGGGACAGGGTACAATGAGCAGTTCTTC. J is TRBJ2-1 and V is TRBV10-3; the match to TRBD1 covers 9 bases. CDR3 length: 14 amino acids. V was clipped by 6 bases and J by 4 bases; unmatched bases: 4. Germline assignment: CDR1 ENHRY and CDR2 SYGVKD.

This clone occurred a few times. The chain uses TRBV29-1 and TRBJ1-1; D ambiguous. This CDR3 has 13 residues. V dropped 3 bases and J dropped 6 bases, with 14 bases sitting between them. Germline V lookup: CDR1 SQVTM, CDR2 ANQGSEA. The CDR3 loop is CSVDGHGGPEAFF. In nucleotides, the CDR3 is TGCAGCGTTGATGGCCATGGCGGCCCTGAAGCTTTCTTT.

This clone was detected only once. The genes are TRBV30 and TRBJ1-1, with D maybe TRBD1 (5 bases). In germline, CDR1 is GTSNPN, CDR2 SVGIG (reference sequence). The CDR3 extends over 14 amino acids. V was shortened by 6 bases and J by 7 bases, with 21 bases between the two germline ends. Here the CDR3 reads CACASPQGSGEAFF. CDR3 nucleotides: TGTGCCTGTGCCTCTCCCCAGGGATCGGGTGAAGCTTTCTTT. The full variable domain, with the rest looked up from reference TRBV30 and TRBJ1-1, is SQTIHQWPATLVQPVGSPLSLECTVEGTSNPNLYWYRQAAGRGLQLLFYSVGIGQISSEVPQNLSASRPQDRQFILSSKKLLLSDSGFYLCACASPQGSGEAFFGQGTRLTVV.

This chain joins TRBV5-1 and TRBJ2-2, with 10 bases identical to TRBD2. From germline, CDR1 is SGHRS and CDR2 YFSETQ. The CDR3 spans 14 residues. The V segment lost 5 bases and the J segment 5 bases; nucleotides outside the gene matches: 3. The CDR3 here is CASRLTSGTGELFF. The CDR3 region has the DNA TGCGCCAGCAGATTGACTAGCGGGACCGGGGAGCTGTTTTTT.

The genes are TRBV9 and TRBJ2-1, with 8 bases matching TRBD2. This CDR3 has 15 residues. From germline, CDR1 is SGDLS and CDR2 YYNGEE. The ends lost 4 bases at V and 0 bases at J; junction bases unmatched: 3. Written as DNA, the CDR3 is TGTGCCAGCAGCCCCGGGACTAGCTCCTACAATGAGCAGTTCTTC. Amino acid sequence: CASSPGTSSYNEQFF.

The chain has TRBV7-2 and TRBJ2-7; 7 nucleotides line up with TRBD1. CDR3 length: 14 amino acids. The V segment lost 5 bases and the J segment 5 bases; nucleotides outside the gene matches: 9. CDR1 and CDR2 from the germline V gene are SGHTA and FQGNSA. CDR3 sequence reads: CASSGPGQWNEQYF. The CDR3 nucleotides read TGTGCCAGCAGCGGACCGGGACAGTGGAACGAGCAGTACTTC.

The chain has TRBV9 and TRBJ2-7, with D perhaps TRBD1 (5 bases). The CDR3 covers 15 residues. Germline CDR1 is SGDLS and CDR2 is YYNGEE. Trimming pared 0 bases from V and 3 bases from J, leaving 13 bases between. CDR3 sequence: CASSVEDNPYYEQYF. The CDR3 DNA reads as TGTGCCAGCAGCGTAGAGGACAACCCTTACTACGAGCAGTACTTC.

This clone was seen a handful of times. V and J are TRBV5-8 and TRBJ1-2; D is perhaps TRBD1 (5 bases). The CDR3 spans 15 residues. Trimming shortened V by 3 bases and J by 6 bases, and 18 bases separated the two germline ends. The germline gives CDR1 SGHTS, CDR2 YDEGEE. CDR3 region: CASSSRGSSGNGYTF. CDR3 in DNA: TGTGCCAGCAGCTCTCGTGGGTCCTCAGGGAATGGCTACACCTTC. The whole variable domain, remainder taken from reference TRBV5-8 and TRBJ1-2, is EAGVTQSPTHLIKTRGQQATLRCSPISGHTSVYWYQQALGLGLQFLLWYDEGEERNRGNFPPRFSGRQFPNYSSELNVNALELEDSALYLCASSSRGSSGNGYTFGSGTRLTVV.

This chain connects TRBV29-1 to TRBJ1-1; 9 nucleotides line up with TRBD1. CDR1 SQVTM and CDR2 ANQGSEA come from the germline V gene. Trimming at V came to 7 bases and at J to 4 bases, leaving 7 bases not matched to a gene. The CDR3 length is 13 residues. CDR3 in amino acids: CSGKGQGSTEAFF. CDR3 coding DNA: TGCAGCGGGAAGGGACAGGGCAGCACTGAAGCTTTCTTT.

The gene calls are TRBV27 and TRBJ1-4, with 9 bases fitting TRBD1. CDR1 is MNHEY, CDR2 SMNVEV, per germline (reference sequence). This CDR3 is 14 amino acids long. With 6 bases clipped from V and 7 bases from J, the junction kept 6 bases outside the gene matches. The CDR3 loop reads CASRKQGASEKLFF. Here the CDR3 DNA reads TGTGCCAGCAGAAAACAGGGGGCGTCTGAAAAACTGTTTTTT.

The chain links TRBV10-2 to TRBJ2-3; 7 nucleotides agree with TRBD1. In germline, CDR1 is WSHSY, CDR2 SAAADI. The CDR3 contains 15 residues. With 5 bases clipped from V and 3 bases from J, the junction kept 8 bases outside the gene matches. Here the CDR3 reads CASSQEGTETDTQYF. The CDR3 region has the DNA TGCGCCAGCAGTCAAGAAGGGACAGAGACAGATACGCAGTATTTT.

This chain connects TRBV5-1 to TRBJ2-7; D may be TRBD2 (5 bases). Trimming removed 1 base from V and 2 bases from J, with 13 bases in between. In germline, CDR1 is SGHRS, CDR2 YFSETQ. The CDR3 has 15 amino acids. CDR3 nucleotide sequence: TGCGCCAGCAGCTTGTTGCCTAGCCGAACCTACGAGCAGTACTTC. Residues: CASSLLPSRTYEQYF.

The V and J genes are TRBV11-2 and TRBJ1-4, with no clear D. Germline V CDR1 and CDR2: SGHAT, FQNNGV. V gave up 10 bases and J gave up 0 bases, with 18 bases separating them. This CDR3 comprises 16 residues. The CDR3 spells CATQRRAGATNEKLFF. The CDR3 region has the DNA TGTGCCACACAGAGACGGGCCGGGGCAACTAATGAAAAACTGTTTTTT.

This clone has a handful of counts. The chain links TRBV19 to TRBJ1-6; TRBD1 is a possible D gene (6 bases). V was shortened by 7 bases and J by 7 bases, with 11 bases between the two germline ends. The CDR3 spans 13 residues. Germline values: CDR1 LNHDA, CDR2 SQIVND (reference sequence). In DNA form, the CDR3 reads TGTGCCAGTAATCAGGGGACCAATTCACCCCTCCACTTT. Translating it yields CASNQGTNSPLHF.

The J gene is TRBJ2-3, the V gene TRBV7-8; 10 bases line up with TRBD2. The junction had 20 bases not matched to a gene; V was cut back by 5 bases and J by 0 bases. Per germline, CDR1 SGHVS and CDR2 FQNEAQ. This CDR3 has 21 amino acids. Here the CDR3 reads CASSLQLAGEGGGRSTDTQYF. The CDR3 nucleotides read TGTGCCAGCAGCCTTCAGCTAGCGGGAGAGGGGGGGGGCCGGAGCACAGATACGCAGTATTTT.

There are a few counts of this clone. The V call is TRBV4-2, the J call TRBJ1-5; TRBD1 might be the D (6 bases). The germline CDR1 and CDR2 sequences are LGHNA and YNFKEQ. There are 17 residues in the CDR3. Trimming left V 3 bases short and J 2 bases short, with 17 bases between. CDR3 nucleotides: TGTGCCAGCAGCCAGCTGGTGCCAGGGGTCGGCAATCAGCCCCAGCATTTT. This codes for CASSQLVPGVGNQPQHF.

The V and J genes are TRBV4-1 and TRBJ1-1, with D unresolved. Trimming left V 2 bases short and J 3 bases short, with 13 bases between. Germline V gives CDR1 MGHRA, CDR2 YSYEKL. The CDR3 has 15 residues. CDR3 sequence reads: CASSQQHAGYTEAFF. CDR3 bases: TGCGCCAGCAGCCAACAACACGCCGGGTACACTGAAGCTTTCTTT.

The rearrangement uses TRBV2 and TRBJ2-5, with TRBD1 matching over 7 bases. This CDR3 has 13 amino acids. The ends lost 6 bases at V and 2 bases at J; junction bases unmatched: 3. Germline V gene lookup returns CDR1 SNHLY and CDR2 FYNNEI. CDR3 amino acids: CASSKGQQETQYF. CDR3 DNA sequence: TGTGCCAGCAGCAAGGGACAGCAAGAGACCCAGTACTTC.

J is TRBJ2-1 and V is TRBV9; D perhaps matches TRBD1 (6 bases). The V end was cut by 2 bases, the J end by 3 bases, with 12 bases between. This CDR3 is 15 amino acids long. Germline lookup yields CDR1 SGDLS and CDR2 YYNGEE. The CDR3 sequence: CASSVQGTYYNEQFF. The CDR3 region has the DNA TGTGCCAGCAGCGTCCAGGGGACCTACTACAATGAGCAGTTCTTC. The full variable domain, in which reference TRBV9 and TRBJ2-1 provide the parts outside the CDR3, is DSGVTQTPKHLITATGQRVTLRCSPRSGDLSVYWYQQSLDQGLQFLIQYYNGEERAKGNILERFSAQQFPDLHSELNLSSLELGDSALYFCASSVQGTYYNEQFFGPGTRLTVL.

The CDR3 spells CASSRRGRGYTF. Written as DNA, the CDR3 is TGTGCCAGCAGCAGACGGGGTCGGGGCTACACCTTC. The rearrangement joins TRBV28 to TRBJ1-2; D remains unclear. The CDR3 loop spans 12 amino acids. V was shortened by 6 bases and J by 8 bases, with 13 bases between the two germline ends. Germline assignment: CDR1 MDHEN and CDR2 SYDVKM.

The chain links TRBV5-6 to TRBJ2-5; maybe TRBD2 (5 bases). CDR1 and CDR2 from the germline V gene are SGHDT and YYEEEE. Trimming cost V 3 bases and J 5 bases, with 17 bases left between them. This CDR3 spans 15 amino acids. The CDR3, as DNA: TGTGCCAGCAGCTCCCGACTGAGGGCGTGGGAGACCCAGTACTTC. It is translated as CASSSRLRAWETQYF.

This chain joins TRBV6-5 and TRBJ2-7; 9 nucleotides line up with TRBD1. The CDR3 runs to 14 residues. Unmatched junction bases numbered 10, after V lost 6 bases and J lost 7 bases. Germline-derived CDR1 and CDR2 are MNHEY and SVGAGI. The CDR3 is CASSYQHRGLEQYF. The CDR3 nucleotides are TGTGCCAGCAGCTATCAGCACAGGGGGCTTGAGCAGTACTTC.